These T cell receptor beta chains were read from a single sample in a study of T cell responses to AZD1222 COVID-19 vaccine. Some clones are missing from TCRdb's copy, which holds only in-frame ones; the method was immunoSEQ multiplex PCR. The sample yields around 110,000 clones, about 90% seen once. The sample here was peripheral blood, taken 28 days after the second AZD1222 dose. The receptors derive from an adult who received the AZD1222 COVID-19 vaccine. CDR3s include the opening cysteine and the closing phenylalanine or tryptophan. Fields, in order: D gene, clone size, J gene, V gene, CDR3 protein, CDR3 DNA. D genes are given only for firm matches. Part of the rows lack a size; the others show once, few, many or a class for expanded clones.

>-|-|TRBJ1-2|TRBV12-3/TRBV12-4
CASSFSGSYGYTF
TGTGCCAGCAGTTTCAGCGGAAGTTATGGCTACACCTTC
>-|-|TRBJ1-1|TRBV7-3
CASSLTIYTEAFF
TGTGCCAGCAGCTTAACGATCTACACTGAAGCTTTCTTT
>-|-|TRBJ2-4|TRBV5-1
CASSLGSLLAKNIQYF
TGCGCCAGCAGCTTGGGCAGCCTGCTAGCCAAAAACATTCAGTACTTC
>TRBD2|-|TRBJ2-2|TRBV6-4
CASRTSGDTGELFF
TGTGCCAGCAGGACTAGCGGGGACACCGGGGAGCTGTTTTTT
>TRBD1|once|TRBJ2-1|TRBV18
CASSPQGDEQFF
TGTGCCAGCTCACCTCAGGGGGATGAGCAGTTCTTC
>TRBD2|-|TRBJ2-1|TRBV6-5
CASTGLAGGDEQFF
TGTGCCAGCACCGGACTAGCGGGTGGCGATGAGCAGTTCTTC
>TRBD1|-|TRBJ1-6|TRBV2
CASSTRTGWEVSSPLHF
TGTGCCAGCAGTACCCGGACAGGGTGGGAAGTAAGTTCACCCCTCCACTTT
>TRBD2|-|TRBJ2-7|TRBV15
CATSRDTSGSYEQYF
TGTGCCACCAGCAGAGATACTAGCGGTTCCTACGAGCAGTACTTC
>TRBD2|-|TRBJ2-3|TRBV7-8
CASSPSGTSSTDTQYF
TGTGCCAGCAGCCCCTCCGGGACTAGTAGCACAGATACGCAGTATTTT
>-|-|TRBJ2-3|TRBV5-1
CASSFGGASTDTQYF
TGCGCCAGCAGCTTTGGCGGTGCTAGCACAGATACGCAGTATTTT
>-|-|TRBJ2-3|TRBV3-1/TRBV3-2
CASSQDRVGRDTQYF
TGTGCCAGCAGCCAAGATAGGGTGGGGAGAGATACGCAGTATTTT
>-|once|TRBJ2-3|TRBV18
CASSHPPGGGGTDTQYF
TGTGCCAGCTCACACCCCCCCGGGGGCGGAGGCACAGATACGCAGTATTTT
>-|-|TRBJ1-6|TRBV27
CASREGNSPLHF
TGTGCCAGCAGAGAGGGAAATTCACCCCTCCACTTT
>-|-|TRBJ2-1|TRBV9
CASSVGLESTQQFF
TGTGCCAGCAGCGTTGGTTTGGAGTCAACCCAGCAGTTCTTC
>TRBD2|-|TRBJ2-3|TRBV7-3
CASSRTSGASSTDTQYF
TGTGCCAGCAGCCGGACTAGCGGGGCCTCTAGCACAGATACGCAGTATTTT
>-|-|TRBJ1-6|TRBV19
CASSIGRGNPRALHF
TGTGCCAGTAGTATAGGACGTGGTAATCCGCGGGCCCTCCACTTT
>-|-|TRBJ1-5|TRBV7-6
CASSLVAGNNQPQHF
TGTGCCAGCAGCTTAGTGGCCGGTAATAATCAGCCCCAGCATTTT
>TRBD2|-|TRBJ2-7|TRBV29-1
CSGAKISGRRYEQYF
TGCAGCGGGGCGAAAATTAGCGGGAGGCGGTACGAGCAGTACTTC
>TRBD2|few|TRBJ2-1|TRBV19
CASSRAGGPRDEQFF
TGTGCCAGTAGTAGAGCGGGGGGGCCGAGGGATGAGCAGTTCTTC
>-|-|TRBJ1-2|TRBV14
CASSQVGTDYGYTF
TGTGCCAGCAGCCAAGTCGGGACGGACTATGGCTACACCTTC
>-|-|TRBJ1-6|TRBV14
CASSQGLSPLHF
TGTGCCAGCAGCCAAGGTCTGTCACCCCTCCACTTT
>TRBD1|-|TRBJ2-1|TRBV9
CASSRLDRGYDNEQFF
TGTGCCAGCAGCCGCCTCGACAGGGGGTATGATAATGAGCAGTTCTTC
>-|-|TRBJ2-7|TRBV7-8
CASNSLDGSYEQYF
TGTGCCAGCAACTCCCTGGACGGGTCCTACGAGCAGTACTTC
>-|-|TRBJ2-2|TRBV6-6
CAILRGLDLTGELFF
TGTGCCATACTTAGGGGCCTAGACTTAACCGGGGAGCTGTTTTTT
>-|-|TRBJ1-2|TRBV6-5
CASKIAYGDYGYTF
TGTGCCAGCAAAATAGCTTACGGAGACTATGGCTACACCTTC
>-|-|TRBJ2-7|TRBV4-3
CASSQDQSGTYEQYF
TGCGCCAGCAGCCAAGACCAGTCAGGGACCTACGAGCAGTACTTC
>-|-|TRBJ2-5|TRBV6-5
CASTRGQETQYF
TGTGCCAGCACGAGGGGTCAAGAGACCCAGTACTTC
>-|once|TRBJ1-3|TRBV30
CAWSPGGTRNTIYF
TGTGCCTGGAGTCCCGGTGGGACCCGAAACACCATATATTTT
>-|-|TRBJ1-4|TRBV18
CASSPRTVATNEKLFF
TGTGCCAGCTCACCTAGGACCGTCGCAACTAATGAAAAACTGTTTTTT
>-|-|TRBJ2-7|TRBV30
CAWREGGLLYEQYF
TGTGCCTGGAGAGAGGGGGGGTTACTCTACGAGCAGTACTTC
>-|-|TRBJ1-6|TRBV5-1
CASSLWGIENSPLHF
TGCGCCAGCAGCTTGTGGGGAATTGAAAATTCACCCCTCCACTTT
>-|once|TRBJ1-2|TRBV4-2
CASSWSSSYGYTF
TGTGCCAGCAGCTGGTCCAGTTCCTATGGCTACACCTTC
>TRBD1|-|TRBJ1-4|TRBV5-1
CASSHQKDRVGEKLFF
TGCGCCAGCAGCCATCAAAAGGACAGGGTCGGTGAAAAACTGTTTTTT
>-|-|TRBJ2-7|TRBV27
CASSWGSSYEQYF
TGTGCCAGCAGTTGGGGTAGTAGTTACGAGCAGTACTTC
>TRBD1|-|TRBJ1-1|TRBV5-6
CASSLADREHTEAFF
TGTGCCAGCAGCTTGGCAGACAGGGAACACACTGAAGCTTTCTTT
>-|-|TRBJ2-3|TRBV5-1
CASRYQGDSTDTQYF
TGCGCCAGCAGATATCAAGGTGACAGCACAGATACGCAGTATTTT
>TRBD1|-|TRBJ2-2|TRBV28
CASSLGTVNTGELFF
TGTGCCAGCAGTTTAGGGACAGTTAACACCGGGGAGCTGTTTTTT
>-|-|TRBJ1-5|TRBV3-1/TRBV3-2
CASSQEWGQSPLDF
TGTGCCAGCAGCCAAGAATGGGGGCAGTCCCCTTTGGATTTT
>TRBD2|-|TRBJ2-3|TRBV3-1/TRBV3-2
CASSQGASGRVDTQYF
TGTGCCAGCAGCCAAGGGGCTAGCGGGAGGGTAGATACGCAGTATTTT
>-|-|TRBJ1-1|TRBV20-1
CSARGGTEAFF
TGCAGTGCTAGGGGGGGAACTGAAGCTTTCTTT
>-|few|TRBJ1-1|TRBV4-2
CASSPLGEATFF
TGTGCCAGCAGCCCGCTGGGTGAGGCGACTTTCTTT
>-|-|TRBJ2-3|TRBV5-1
CASSLARGAFDTQYF
TGCGCCAGCAGCTTGGCCCGGGGGGCATTCGATACGCAGTATTTT
>-|-|TRBJ2-3|TRBV9
CASSVEEDTQYF
TGTGCCAGCAGCGTAGAGGAGGATACGCAGTATTTT
>-|-|TRBJ2-7|TRBV12-3/TRBV12-4
CASSLSAVYEQYF
TGTGCCAGCAGTTTATCAGCGGTCTACGAGCAGTACTTC
>TRBD1|-|TRBJ2-1|TRBV29-1
CSVEDLLGQGHNEQFF
TGCAGCGTTGAAGATCTTTTGGGACAGGGACACAATGAGCAGTTCTTC
>-|-|TRBJ1-3|TRBV30
CAWSALGGARGTIYF
TGTGCCTGGAGTGCCCTGGGGGGGGCCCGCGGGACCATATATTTT
>-|-|TRBJ1-6|TRBV9
CASSTQSFNSPLHF
TGTGCCAGCAGCACTCAGAGTTTCAATTCACCCCTCCACTTT
>-|-|TRBJ1-2|TRBV14
CASSQAGSGYGYTF
TGTGCCAGCAGCCAAGCCGGGTCGGGGTATGGCTACACCTTC